These 31 T cell receptor beta chains were all obtained from the same sample, sequenced in a study of cytomegalovirus exposure and HLA in healthy donors. A multiplex PCR was run with 60 Vbeta primers and 13 Jbeta primers. The method was immunoSEQ multiplex PCR; TCRdb's version includes in-frame clones alone and lacks a portion of them. The sample has more than 95,000 clones, roughly three fifths seen once. The sample was PBMCs. These TCRs come from a woman between 35 and 50 years old in good health and CMV-seropositive.

The chain combines TRBV5-1 with TRBJ1-2, with a weak D call TRBD1 (6 bases). This CDR3 spans 14 amino acids. From germline, CDR1 is SGHRS and CDR2 YFSETQ. The ends were cut back, 3 bases at V and 8 bases at J, with 17 bases in the middle. DNA of the CDR3: TGCGCCAGCAGCTCAGAGGGACACACCTTGGGCTACACCTTC. Residues: CASSSEGHTLGYTF.

Many counts were recorded for this clone. The chain combines TRBV29-1 with TRBJ2-3, with 10 bases lining up with TRBD1. The V and J ends lost 5 bases and 4 bases, in that order; junction bases with no gene match: 9. CDR1 and CDR2 (germline): SQVTM, ANQGSEA. CDR3 length equals 15 residues. This chain's CDR3 is CSVRGQGLPPDTQYF. In DNA, the CDR3 is TGCAGCGTTCGGGGACAGGGGCTTCCGCCAGATACGCAGTATTTT.

This clone was detected only a few times. V gene TRBV6-6 combines with J gene TRBJ2-6; 7 bases line up with TRBD1. Looked up from germline, CDR1 is MNHNY and CDR2 is SVGAGI (reference sequence). J gave up 12 bases and V 10 bases, and 18 bases lay outside the gene matches. The CDR3 spans 15 residues. The CDR3 loop is CATDRLDRDRAVLTF. In DNA form, the CDR3 reads TGTGCCACCGACCGGTTAGACAGGGACCGGGCCGTCCTGACTTTC.

The rearrangement uses TRBV14 and TRBJ1-1; 9 nucleotides line up with TRBD1. Germline V lookup: CDR1 SGHDN, CDR2 FVKESK. V shed 4 bases and J 8 bases; nucleotides not matched to a gene: 5. The CDR3 consists of 13 residues. For the CDR3, the DNA is TGTGCCAGCAGCCGTACAGGGGGCCGAGAAGCTTTCTTT. Encoded protein: CASSRTGGREAFF.

This clone occurred a few times. The V call is TRBV4-3, the J call TRBJ2-3; 10 bases align to TRBD2. Trimming removed 6 bases from V and 1 base from J; junction bases left unmatched: 13. The CDR3 sequence is 18 residues long. Germline CDR1 reads LGHNA; CDR2 reads YSLEER. This chain's CDR3 is CASSRTASGRARTDTQYF. Written as DNA, the CDR3 is TGCGCCAGCAGTCGAACTGCCAGCGGGAGGGCCCGCACAGATACGCAGTATTTT.

The rearrangement links TRBV4-1 to TRBJ1-5; 11 nucleotides line up with TRBD1. The ends lost 2 bases at V and 0 bases at J; junction bases unmatched: 9. Per the germline V gene, CDR1 is MGHRA and CDR2 is YSYEKL. The CDR3 has 19 residues. CDR3 coding DNA: TGCGCCAGCAGCCAATCCGGACAGGGGGCTTGGGGTAGCAATCAGCCCCAGCATTTT. It encodes CASSQSGQGAWGSNQPQHF.

The rearrangement joins TRBV28 to TRBJ2-7; D gene unclear. The CDR3 runs 12 residues. Germline-derived CDR1 and CDR2 are MDHEN and SYDVKM. V was pared by 6 bases and J by 7 bases, with 13 bases between. This CDR3 is CASRPSVGEQYF. The DNA for the CDR3 is TGTGCCAGCAGACCCTCCGTCGGTGAGCAGTACTTC.

The chain couples TRBV11-2 to TRBJ2-7; D is possibly TRBD1 (6 bases). CDR1 and CDR2 (germline): SGHAT, FQNNGV. Deletions cut 5 bases from V and 3 bases from J, with 23 bases between. This CDR3 region has 17 residues. The CDR3 here is CASSTDPQTGQNYEQYF. In DNA form, the CDR3 reads TGTGCCAGCAGCACCGACCCCCAGACAGGCCAAAACTACGAGCAGTACTTC.

This clone appeared a few times. V usage is TRBV7-9 and J usage is TRBJ2-2, with D maybe TRBD2 (7 bases). V was trimmed by 3 bases and J by 3 bases, leaving 14 bases between them. This CDR3 comprises 16 residues. Looked up from germline, CDR1 is SEHNR and CDR2 is FQNEAQ (reference sequence). Here the CDR3 DNA reads TGTGCCAGCAGCTTTACGGGGGGCAAAGACACCGGGGAGCTGTTTTTT. Protein: CASSFTGGKDTGELFF. The full variable domain, completed using reference TRBV7-9 and TRBJ2-2, is DTGVSQNPRHKITKRGQNVTFRCDPISEHNRLYWYRQTLGQGPEFLTYFQNEAQLEKSRLLSDRFSAERPKGSFSTLEIQRTEQGDSAMYLCASSFTGGKDTGELFFGEGSRLTVL.

This sequence joins TRBV5-6 and TRBJ2-1; tentatively, D is TRBD2 (6 bases). V was shortened by 5 bases and J by 3 bases, with 12 bases between the two germline ends. The CDR3 has 14 amino acids. In germline, CDR1 is SGHDT, CDR2 YYEEEE. CDR3 in DNA: TGTGCCAGCAGTTATTGGCGGGGCTACAATGAGCAGTTCTTC. It yields the protein CASSYWRGYNEQFF.

V is TRBV15 and J is TRBJ1-1; TRBD1 matches at 9 bases. With 2 bases clipped from V and 1 base from J, the junction kept 11 bases outside the gene matches. The V gene's germline CDR1 is LNHNV and CDR2 YYDKDF (reference sequence). The CDR3 totals 18 residues. CDR3 nucleotides: TGTGCCACCAGCAGAATACCGCGGACAGGGGAGAGGAACACTGAAGCTTTCTTT. It codes for CATSRIPRTGERNTEAFF.

This chain links TRBV4-2 with TRBJ2-3; D ambiguous. V shed 1 base and J shed 5 bases, with 10 bases lying between them. This CDR3 comprises 14 residues. CDR1 and CDR2 (germline): LGHNA, YNFKEQ. The chain's CDR3 is CASSQASSGDTQYF. In nucleotides, the CDR3 is TGTGCCAGCAGCCAAGCGTCCTCAGGAGATACGCAGTATTTT.

The chain joins TRBV4-2 to TRBJ2-1; D ambiguous. Germline values: CDR1 LGHNA, CDR2 YNFKEQ. The CDR3 loop spans 16 amino acids. Deletions cut 0 bases from V and 2 bases from J, with 11 bases between. CDR3 in amino acids: CASSQEKLVPYNEQFF. The CDR3 DNA reads as TGTGCCAGCAGCCAAGAGAAGCTAGTCCCCTACAATGAGCAGTTCTTC.

Only a few counts were recorded for this clone. The chain recombines TRBV9 with TRBJ2-2; unclear D gene. Trimming cost V 3 bases and J 7 bases, with 10 bases left between them. Per the germline V gene, CDR1 is SGDLS and CDR2 is YYNGEE. This CDR3 has 13 amino acids. CDR3 sequence (DNA): TGTGCCAGCAGCGCGTCGAAACTCGGGGAGCTGTTTTTT. Its protein is CASSASKLGELFF.

With regard to this clone: One end of the junction fails to match germline, which may point to a read error. The chain recombines TRBV30 with TRBJ1-5, with a possible D match to TRBD1 (5 bases). This CDR3 is 14 amino acids long. In germline, CDR1 is GTSNPN, CDR2 SVGIG (reference sequence). The CDR3 is CAWSPWGVNRPQHF. The CDR3 DNA is TGTGCCTGGAGTCCCTGGGGGGTAAATCGGCCCCAGCATTTT.

The chain employs TRBV7-3 and TRBJ2-2, with 7 bases fitting TRBD2. V was pared by 2 bases and J by 4 bases, with 7 bases of the junction left unmatched. Looked up from germline, CDR1 is SGHTA and CDR2 is FQGTGA. The CDR3 spans 16 residues. The CDR3 loop is CASSLGRGKSTGELFF. Here the CDR3 DNA reads TGTGCCAGCAGCTTAGGGAGGGGTAAATCCACCGGGGAGCTGTTTTTT.

V gene TRBV7-9 combines with J gene TRBJ1-1, with a weak D call TRBD1 (5 bases). With 3 bases removed from V and 3 bases from J, the gap between germline ends came to 11 bases. Germline V gives CDR1 SEHNR, CDR2 FQNEAQ (reference sequence). This CDR3 comprises 14 residues. The CDR3 bases are TGTGCCAGCAGCTTGGCAGGGTTGGACACTGAAGCTTTCTTT. Translated: CASSLAGLDTEAFF.

The chain carries TRBV7-9 and TRBJ2-7; D remains ambiguous. V lost 2 bases and J 2 bases, leaving 7 bases between the germline ends. Germline loops: CDR1 SEHNR, CDR2 FQNEAQ (reference sequence). The CDR3 consists of 13 residues. Here the CDR3 reads CASSLRGPYEQYF. The CDR3 DNA is TGTGCCAGCAGCTTAAGAGGCCCCTACGAGCAGTACTTC.

The chain carries TRBV2 and TRBJ2-7; the D is unclear. The germline V gene has CDR1 SNHLY and CDR2 FYNNEI. CDR3 length equals 14 residues. Trimming removed 7 bases at V and 1 base at J, with 14 bases between. In DNA form, the CDR3 reads TGTGCCAGCAATCCTGTGGAGAGATCCTACGAGCAGTACTTC. Amino acid sequence: CASNPVERSYEQYF.

The rearrangement joins TRBV5-1 to TRBJ2-1; 13 nucleotides agree with TRBD2. Germline assignment: CDR1 SGHRS and CDR2 YFSETQ. This CDR3 has 15 amino acids. V dropped 3 bases and J dropped 12; count of bases not matched to a gene: 9. In DNA form, the CDR3 reads TGCGCCAGCAGCTGGGGGACTAGCGGGAAGAAGGGGCAGTTCTTC. This translates into CASSWGTSGKKGQFF.

V gene TRBV7-2 combines with J gene TRBJ2-7, with 11 bases fitting TRBD2. Germline lookup yields CDR1 SGHTA and CDR2 FQGNSA. This CDR3 spans 15 amino acids. Trimming at V came to 4 bases and at J to 5 bases, leaving 7 bases not matched to a gene. The CDR3 sequence: CASSSTSGRINEQYF. The CDR3 DNA follows: TGTGCCAGCAGCTCTACTAGCGGGAGAATAAACGAGCAGTACTTC.

This chain links TRBV7-3 with TRBJ2-2; TRBD2 agrees at 10 bases. The germline gives CDR1 SGHTA, CDR2 FQGTGA. The junction had 6 bases not matched to a gene; V was cut back by 1 base and J by 7 bases. This CDR3 is built from 16 residues. CDR3 in amino acids: CASSLNGLAAYGELFF. The CDR3 region has the DNA TGTGCCAGCAGCTTAAACGGACTAGCGGCTTACGGGGAGCTGTTTTTT.

CDR3 sequence (DNA): TGTGCCAGCAGTTTATCGGGGACTAGTATCTCCTACGAGCAGTACTTC. As protein: CASSLSGTSISYEQYF. V is TRBV27 and J is TRBJ2-7; 8 positions agree with TRBD2. From germline, CDR1 is MNHEY and CDR2 SMNVEV (reference sequence). V lost 0 bases and J lost 0; bases outside the gene matches: 4. This CDR3 spans 16 amino acids.

This clone has only a few counts. V gene TRBV19 combines with J gene TRBJ1-2; D is ambiguous. V was cut by 5 bases and J by 8 bases, with 9 bases left in between. Germline CDR1 LNHDA, CDR2 SQIVND (reference sequence). This CDR3 region has 11 residues. The CDR3: CASSVAGGYTF. The CDR3 coding sequence is TGTGCCAGTAGTGTGGCGGGGGGCTACACCTTC.

The V call is TRBV7-3, the J call TRBJ1-1; D gene ambiguous. Deletions cut 6 bases from V and 8 bases from J, with 16 bases between. CDR1 and CDR2 (germline): SGHTA, FQGTGA. The CDR3 totals 13 residues. CDR3 DNA: TGTGCCAGCAGTCCTAGTCGGAAATCCGAAGCTTTCTTT. It specifies CASSPSRKSEAFF.

V and J are TRBV5-1 and TRBJ2-1, with 11 nucleotides matching TRBD2. This CDR3 is 16 amino acids long. The V segment lost 2 bases and the J segment 10 bases; nucleotides outside the gene matches: 11. Per the germline V gene, CDR1 is SGHRS and CDR2 is YFSETQ. The CDR3 loop reads CASSFTTSGGGGEQFF. As DNA, the CDR3 is TGCGCCAGCAGCTTCACTACTAGCGGGGGCGGCGGGGAGCAGTTCTTC. Combining the CDR3 with reference TRBV5-1 and TRBJ2-1 gives the whole variable domain KAGVTQTPRYLIKTRGQQVTLSCSPISGHRSVSWYQQTPGQGLQFLFEYFSETQRNKGNFPGRFSGRQFSNSRSEMNVSTLELGDSALYLCASSFTTSGGGGEQFFGPGTRLTVL.

This clone occurred a few times. The CDR3 coding sequence is TGTGCCAGCCGCAGGGAGGCCTACGAGCAGTACTTC. Protein product: CASRREAYEQYF. The chain carries TRBV25-1 and TRBJ2-7, with D possibly TRBD2 on 6 matching bases. The CDR3 sequence is 12 residues long. V was shortened by 8 bases and J by 2 bases, with 10 bases between the two germline ends. Germline CDR1 reads MGHDK; CDR2 reads SYGVNS.

The rearrangement joins TRBV2 to TRBJ1-4, with 7 nucleotides matching TRBD1. V was clipped by 3 bases and J by 7 bases; unmatched bases: 8. Germline V gene sequence: CDR1 SNHLY, CDR2 FYNNEI. This CDR3 has 15 amino acids. The CDR3 reads CASSEEQGWVEKLFF. The CDR3 DNA is TGTGCCAGCAGTGAGGAACAGGGGTGGGTTGAAAAACTGTTTTTT.

V and J are TRBV5-1 and TRBJ1-6; weak D call: TRBD1 (5 bases). Germline CDR1 is SGHRS and CDR2 is YFSETQ. This CDR3 has 15 residues. With 3 bases removed from V and 10 bases from J, the gap between germline ends came to 17 bases. The CDR3 here is CASSSSTGAGSPLHF. CDR3 bases: TGCGCCAGCAGCTCGTCAACAGGCGCCGGCTCACCCCTCCACTTT.

This clone has a single count. V and J are TRBV6-4 and TRBJ1-4, with D hard to call. The CDR3 sequence is 16 residues long. CDR1 and CDR2 (germline): MRHNA, SNTAGT. V lost 2 bases, J lost 0 bases, and 10 bases lay in between. CDR3 loop: CASSDPSYATNEKLFF. The CDR3 DNA is TGTGCCAGCAGTGACCCTTCCTATGCAACTAATGAAAAACTGTTTTTT.

This clone was seen only a few times. This chain uses TRBV19 with TRBJ2-5; D is perhaps TRBD2 (5 bases). The J call may be mistaken, given a closer DNA end match to TRBJ2-7. Germline V gene data show CDR1 as LNHDA and CDR2 as SQIVND (reference sequence). CDR3 size: 12 residues. The CDR3 here is CATSRGSYEQYF. The CDR3, as DNA: TGTGCCACGAGCCGGGGATCCTACGAGCAGTACTTC.